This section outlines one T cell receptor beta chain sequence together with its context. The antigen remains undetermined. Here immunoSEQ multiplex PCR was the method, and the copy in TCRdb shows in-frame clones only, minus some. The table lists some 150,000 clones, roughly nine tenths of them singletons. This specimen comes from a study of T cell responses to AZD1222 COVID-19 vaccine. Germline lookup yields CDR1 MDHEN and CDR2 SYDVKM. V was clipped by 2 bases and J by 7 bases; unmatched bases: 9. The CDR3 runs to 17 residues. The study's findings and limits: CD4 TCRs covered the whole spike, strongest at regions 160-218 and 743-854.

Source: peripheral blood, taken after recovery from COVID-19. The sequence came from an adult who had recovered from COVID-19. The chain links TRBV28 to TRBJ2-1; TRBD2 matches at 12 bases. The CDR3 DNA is TGTGCCAGCAGTTTACGTCTAGCGGGAGGGCCGGGGAATGAGCAGTTCTTC. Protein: CASSLRLAGGPGNEQFF. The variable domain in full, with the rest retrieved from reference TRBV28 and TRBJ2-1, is DVKVTQSSRYLVKRTGEKVFLECVQDMDHENMFWYRQDPGLGLRLIYFSYDVKMKEKGDIPEGYSVSREKKERFSLILESASTNQTSMYLCASSLRLAGGPGNEQFFGPGTRLTVL.